These T cell receptor beta chains were read from a single sample in a study of patients and donors after allogeneic stem cell transplantation. TCRdb redid the calling of the RT-PCR reads with MiXCR, one entry per CDR3 protein. This sample has under 95,000 distinct CDR3 sequences, with around 5% found just once. The specimen sequenced was blood, either unsorted or a sorted T cell fraction (not recorded which). These TCRs come from a human donor who was either an allogeneic HSCT recipient or a stem cell or donor lymphocyte infusion donor (not recorded which). It is not recorded whose cells these are; they may come from a transplant donor. Both conserved end residues are part of each CDR3. The D gene is left open where the match is weak. For some rows the clone size is stated as once, few or many, or as a class when expanded; others skip it.

j_call: TRBJ1-1
clone_size: many
v_call: TRBV7-8
d_call: NA
cdr3_nt: TGTGCCAGCAGCTTAGCGGCCCGGGACGGTAGGGGAGCTTTCTTT
cdr3_aa: CASSLAARDGRGAFF

j_call: TRBJ2-3
clone_size: NA
v_call: TRBV3-1
d_call: NA
cdr3_nt: TGTGCCAGCAGCCAGTCTCGCTCCCGCACAGATACGCAGTATTTT
cdr3_aa: CASSQSRSRTDTQYF

j_call: TRBJ1-2
clone_size: many
v_call: TRBV5-1
d_call: NA
cdr3_nt: TGCGCCAGCAGCTCCCGGGACATTTACACCGGCTACACCTTC
cdr3_aa: CASSSRDIYTGYTF

j_call: TRBJ2-7
clone_size: many
v_call: TRBV20-1
d_call: NA
cdr3_nt: TGCAGTGCTAGAGATCCCCTCGGGACTCGGGTGGAGTGGGAGCAGTACTTC
cdr3_aa: CSARDPLGTRVEWEQYF

j_call: TRBJ1-6
clone_size: many
v_call: TRBV6-1
d_call: NA
cdr3_nt: TGTGCCAGCAGCCCCCTGGGGGGGCGGGATTCACCCCTCCACTTT
cdr3_aa: CASSPLGGRDSPLHF

j_call: TRBJ2-7
clone_size: many
v_call: TRBV3-1
d_call: NA
cdr3_nt: TGTGCCAGCAGCTTCCGGGACGGTACCTACGAGCAGTACTTC
cdr3_aa: CASSFRDGTYEQYF

j_call: TRBJ2-5
clone_size: few
v_call: TRBV11-1
d_call: NA
cdr3_nt: TGTGCCAGCAGCCCCGGGCAACTATTACGGGGGCTTTACCAAGAGACCCAGTACTTC
cdr3_aa: CASSPGQLLRGLYQETQYF

j_call: TRBJ1-5
clone_size: NA
v_call: TRBV19
d_call: NA
cdr3_nt: TGTGCCAGTAGTGAGGGTTTTTATCAGCCCCAGCATTTT
cdr3_aa: CASSEGFYQPQHF

j_call: TRBJ2-5
clone_size: many
v_call: TRBV30
d_call: TRBD2
cdr3_nt: TGTGCCTGGGAAGCGGGAGGGTACTCAACAACCCAGTACTTC
cdr3_aa: CAWEAGGYSTTQYF

j_call: TRBJ2-1
clone_size: many
v_call: TRBV12-3/TRBV12-4
d_call: TRBD2
cdr3_nt: TGTGCCAGCAGCCGCCCCAGCGGGGGGGCCGGTGAGCAGTTCTTC
cdr3_aa: CASSRPSGGAGEQFF

j_call: TRBJ2-7
clone_size: NA
v_call: TRBV6-1
d_call: NA
cdr3_nt: TGTGCCAGCAGTGAACAGGGCCCTAGCGAGCAGTACTTC
cdr3_aa: CASSEQGPSEQYF

j_call: TRBJ2-1
clone_size: many
v_call: TRBV5-1
d_call: TRBD2
cdr3_nt: TGCGCCAGCAGGGCCCCCGGACTAGCGGGAGGGGACAATGAGCAGTTCTTC
cdr3_aa: CASRAPGLAGGDNEQFF

j_call: TRBJ2-1
clone_size: many
v_call: TRBV5-1
d_call: TRBD2
cdr3_nt: TGCGCCAGCAGCTTGGAGGGACTAGCGGGAGTGTCTGAGCAGTTCTTC
cdr3_aa: CASSLEGLAGVSEQFF

j_call: TRBJ2-1
clone_size: many
v_call: TRBV29-1
d_call: TRBD2
cdr3_nt: TGCAGCGTTGCTGCGGGAGCCGGGAATGAGCAGTTCTTC
cdr3_aa: CSVAAGAGNEQFF

j_call: TRBJ2-5
clone_size: many
v_call: TRBV29-1
d_call: NA
cdr3_nt: TGCAGCATTAGAGGGGGAGGGTCAGAGACCCAGTACTTC
cdr3_aa: CSIRGGGSETQYF

j_call: TRBJ2-1
clone_size: NA
v_call: TRBV9
d_call: TRBD2
cdr3_nt: TGTGCCAGCAGCCCGGGGACTAGCGGTCCCGTGAATGAGCAGTTCTTC
cdr3_aa: CASSPGTSGPVNEQFF

j_call: TRBJ1-1
clone_size: NA
v_call: TRBV4-1
d_call: NA
cdr3_nt: TGCGCCAGCAGCCAACCTACTATGAACACTGAAGCTTTCTTT
cdr3_aa: CASSQPTMNTEAFF

j_call: TRBJ1-1
clone_size: many
v_call: TRBV3-1
d_call: NA
cdr3_nt: TGTGCCAGCAGCCAAGTGGTCACCATGAACACTGAAGCTTTCTTT
cdr3_aa: CASSQVVTMNTEAFF

j_call: TRBJ2-3
clone_size: many
v_call: TRBV5-6
d_call: NA
cdr3_nt: TGTGCCAGCAGCTTCGGGGTCAGCGCATATAGCACAGATACGCAGTATTTT
cdr3_aa: CASSFGVSAYSTDTQYF

j_call: TRBJ2-7
clone_size: NA
v_call: TRBV29-1
d_call: NA
cdr3_nt: TGCAGCGTAGGGGACCTCTCCTACGAGCAGTACTTC
cdr3_aa: CSVGDLSYEQYF

j_call: TRBJ2-1
clone_size: many
v_call: TRBV6-1
d_call: TRBD2
cdr3_nt: TGTGCCAGCAGTCCGACTAGCGGTGGGAATGAGCAGTTCTTC
cdr3_aa: CASSPTSGGNEQFF

j_call: TRBJ2-7
clone_size: few
v_call: TRBV19
d_call: NA
cdr3_nt: TGTGCCAGTAGTAGAGGGCCAAAGTTCTACGAGCAGTACTTC
cdr3_aa: CASSRGPKFYEQYF

j_call: TRBJ1-2
clone_size: NA
v_call: TRBV2
d_call: NA
cdr3_nt: TGTGCCAGCAGTCTGCCGGGGCATAACTATGGCTACACCTTC
cdr3_aa: CASSLPGHNYGYTF

j_call: TRBJ1-5
clone_size: few
v_call: TRBV6-1
d_call: NA
cdr3_nt: TGTGCCAGCAGTGCCACCCAGGGTAAGGGGCAGCCCCAGCATTTT
cdr3_aa: CASSATQGKGQPQHF

j_call: TRBJ1-2
clone_size: many
v_call: TRBV29-1
d_call: NA
cdr3_nt: TGCAGCGTTGAAGGGACTGGGAGCTATAGCGGCTACACCTTC
cdr3_aa: CSVEGTGSYSGYTF

j_call: TRBJ1-3
clone_size: NA
v_call: TRBV5-8
d_call: NA
cdr3_nt: TGTGCCAGCAGCTCAGGACTTAGGGGAAACACCATATATTTT
cdr3_aa: CASSSGLRGNTIYF

j_call: TRBJ2-7
clone_size: many
v_call: TRBV20-1
d_call: NA
cdr3_nt: TGCAGTGCTAGAGGGCCGGCTGGCGAGCAGTACTTC
cdr3_aa: CSARGPAGEQYF

j_call: TRBJ2-5
clone_size: many
v_call: TRBV3-1
d_call: NA
cdr3_nt: TGTGCCAGCAGTCCTATGACAACCGAGGCTGAGACCCAGTACTTC
cdr3_aa: CASSPMTTEAETQYF

j_call: TRBJ1-5
clone_size: many
v_call: TRBV19
d_call: NA
cdr3_nt: TGTGCCAGTAGTATTAACAGATCCAATCAGCCCCAGCATTTT
cdr3_aa: CASSINRSNQPQHF

j_call: TRBJ2-2
clone_size: many
v_call: TRBV7-8
d_call: TRBD1
cdr3_nt: TGTGCCAGCAGCTTAGAACAGGGGTGGACCGGGGAGCTGTTTTTT
cdr3_aa: CASSLEQGWTGELFF

j_call: TRBJ2-7
clone_size: many
v_call: TRBV3-1
d_call: NA
cdr3_nt: TGTGCCAGCAGCCAAGGCCTGCCGTCGCTTGCCTACGAGCAGTACTTC
cdr3_aa: CASSQGLPSLAYEQYF

j_call: TRBJ1-5
clone_size: NA
v_call: TRBV10-3
d_call: NA
cdr3_nt: TGTGCCATCAGTGAAGCGGGGGCAAGCAATCAGCCCCAGCATTTT
cdr3_aa: CAISEAGASNQPQHF

j_call: TRBJ2-7
clone_size: NA
v_call: TRBV27
d_call: NA
cdr3_nt: TGTGCCAGCAGTTCAACTAACTTAAACTACGAGCAGTACTTC
cdr3_aa: CASSSTNLNYEQYF

j_call: TRBJ1-6
clone_size: few
v_call: TRBV15
d_call: TRBD1
cdr3_nt: TGTGCCACCAGCAGCCGGGACAGGGGGCTGAATTCACCCCTCCACTTT
cdr3_aa: CATSSRDRGLNSPLHF

j_call: TRBJ2-2
clone_size: NA
v_call: TRBV14
d_call: NA
cdr3_nt: TGTGCCAGCAGCTCCCCCGGCATTGGGCGGCGAAACACCGGGGAGCTGTTTTTT
cdr3_aa: CASSSPGIGRRNTGELFF

j_call: TRBJ1-2
clone_size: many
v_call: TRBV6-1
d_call: TRBD1
cdr3_nt: TGTGCCAGCAGTGTAAGCAACCCAACAGGACAGGGAAGAGTTGGCTACACCTTC
cdr3_aa: CASSVSNPTGQGRVGYTF

j_call: TRBJ1-1
clone_size: many
v_call: TRBV12-3/TRBV12-4
d_call: NA
cdr3_nt: TGTGCCAGCAGTTGGGGCGGGGGTCGAAACACTGAAGCTTTCTTT
cdr3_aa: CASSWGGGRNTEAFF

j_call: TRBJ2-3
clone_size: few
v_call: TRBV27
d_call: NA
cdr3_nt: TGTGCCAGCAGTGACCACGGTAGCGGACTGGGGGATACGCAGTATTTT
cdr3_aa: CASSDHGSGLGDTQYF

j_call: TRBJ1-1
clone_size: many
v_call: TRBV30
d_call: NA
cdr3_nt: TGTGCCTGGAGCACCAGGGGAAACACTGAAGCTTTCTTT
cdr3_aa: CAWSTRGNTEAFF

j_call: TRBJ2-7
clone_size: many
v_call: TRBV27
d_call: NA
cdr3_nt: TGTGCCAGCAGTTTAAATCCTTGGTCCTACGAGCAGTACTTC
cdr3_aa: CASSLNPWSYEQYF

j_call: TRBJ1-2
clone_size: NA
v_call: TRBV9
d_call: TRBD1
cdr3_nt: TGTGCCAGCAGCGTTACACAGGGGGCGGGGGGCTACACCTTC
cdr3_aa: CASSVTQGAGGYTF

j_call: TRBJ1-2
clone_size: many
v_call: TRBV7-2
d_call: TRBD1
cdr3_nt: TGTGCCAGCAGCTTAGCCCCGAGGGGGCCATACTATGGCTACACCTTC
cdr3_aa: CASSLAPRGPYYGYTF

j_call: TRBJ1-1
clone_size: many
v_call: TRBV7-9
d_call: NA
cdr3_nt: TGTGCCAGCAGCCCCCAGGGGATCGGGACTGAAGCTTTCTTT
cdr3_aa: CASSPQGIGTEAFF

j_call: TRBJ1-1
clone_size: many
v_call: TRBV12-3/TRBV12-4
d_call: NA
cdr3_nt: TGTGCCAGCAGTTTAGACGGGATGAACACTGAAGCTTTCTTT
cdr3_aa: CASSLDGMNTEAFF

j_call: TRBJ2-1
clone_size: many
v_call: TRBV3-1
d_call: TRBD2
cdr3_nt: TGTGCCAGCAGCCAAGTGCGAGGGACTAGCGTGGGGTATGAGCAGTTCTTC
cdr3_aa: CASSQVRGTSVGYEQFF

j_call: TRBJ2-7
clone_size: medium-sized
v_call: TRBV27
d_call: TRBD1
cdr3_nt: TGTGCCAGCAGTGTGACAGGGGCTAGCTCCTACGAGCAGTACTTC
cdr3_aa: CASSVTGASSYEQYF

j_call: TRBJ1-2
clone_size: NA
v_call: TRBV7-2
d_call: TRBD1
cdr3_nt: TGTGCCAGCAGCTTAGTGTCAGGGGGCAATGGCTACACCTTC
cdr3_aa: CASSLVSGGNGYTF

j_call: TRBJ1-1
clone_size: many
v_call: TRBV25-1
d_call: TRBD1
cdr3_nt: TGTGCCAGCAGTTTGGGACAGGGGGAAGCTTTCTTT
cdr3_aa: CASSLGQGEAFF

j_call: TRBJ2-7
clone_size: many
v_call: TRBV7-9
d_call: TRBD2
cdr3_nt: TGTGCCAGCAGCTTAGCGGGAGGGCTAAACGACGAGCAGTACTTC
cdr3_aa: CASSLAGGLNDEQYF